The T cell receptor (beta chain) under discussion was sequenced for a study of shared clonotypes between healthy human individuals. Study summary: Aged 18 to 49, the donors were a couple of women and a few men.

Study conclusions and caveats: Of the naive CD4 clonotypes, about 5% were shared across a few donors. Memory subsets generally showed smaller estimated richness than naive subsets did.

A note on this clone: Its antigen is still unknown.

This CDR3 spans 14 amino acids. From germline, CDR1 is SGHDT and CDR2 YYEEEE. V lost 1 base to trimming and J lost 0 bases, with 4 bases between them. Sequencing used immunoSEQ multiplex PCR; TCRdb keeps in-frame clones, though not all of them. This table has approximately 1,000,000 clones, approximately 78% appearing once. The chain is built from TRBV5-6 and TRBJ1-4; D ambiguous. The sample was memory CD4+ T cells from PBMCs. Subset described: CD45RA-negative fraction. This TCR was sampled from a young man in good health. Some clones in this sample may be carry-over from other donors' samples. The CDR3 protein is CASSLRATNEKLFF. The CDR3 nucleotides read TGTGCCAGCAGCTTGCGGGCAACTAATGAAAAACTGTTTTTT.